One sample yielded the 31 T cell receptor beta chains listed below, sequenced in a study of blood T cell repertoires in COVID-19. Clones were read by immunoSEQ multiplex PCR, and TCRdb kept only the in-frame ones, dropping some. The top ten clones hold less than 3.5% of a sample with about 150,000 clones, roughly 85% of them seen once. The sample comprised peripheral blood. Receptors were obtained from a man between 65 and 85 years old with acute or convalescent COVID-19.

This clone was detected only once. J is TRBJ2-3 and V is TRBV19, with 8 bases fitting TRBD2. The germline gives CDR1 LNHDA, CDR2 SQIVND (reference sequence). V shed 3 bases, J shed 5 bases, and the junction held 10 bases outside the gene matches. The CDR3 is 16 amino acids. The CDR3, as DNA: TGTGCCAGTAGTATGTTAGGGGGACTAGAAGGAGATACGCAGTATTTT. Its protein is CASSMLGGLEGDTQYF.

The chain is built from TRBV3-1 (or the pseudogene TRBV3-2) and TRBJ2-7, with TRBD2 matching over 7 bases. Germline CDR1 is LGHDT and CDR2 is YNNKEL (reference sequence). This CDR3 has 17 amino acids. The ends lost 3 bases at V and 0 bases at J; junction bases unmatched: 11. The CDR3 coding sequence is TGTGCCAGCAGCCACGGGTCGGGAGCGGGACCCTCCTACGAGCAGTACTTC. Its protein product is CASSHGSGAGPSYEQYF.

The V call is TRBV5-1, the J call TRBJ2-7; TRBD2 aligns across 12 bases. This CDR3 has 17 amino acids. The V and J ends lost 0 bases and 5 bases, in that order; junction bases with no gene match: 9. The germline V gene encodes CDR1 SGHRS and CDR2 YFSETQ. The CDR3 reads CASSLGLAGGPSHEQYF. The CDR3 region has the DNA TGCGCCAGCAGCTTGGGGCTAGCGGGAGGGCCGAGCCACGAGCAGTACTTC.

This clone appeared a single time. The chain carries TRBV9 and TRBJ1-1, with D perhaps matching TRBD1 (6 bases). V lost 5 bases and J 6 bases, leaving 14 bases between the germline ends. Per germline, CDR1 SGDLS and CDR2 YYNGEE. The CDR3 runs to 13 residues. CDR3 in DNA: TGTGCCAGCAGTGCCCAGGGGTTTGCTGAAGCTTTCTTT. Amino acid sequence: CASSAQGFAEAFF. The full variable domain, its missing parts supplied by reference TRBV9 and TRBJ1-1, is DSGVTQTPKHLITATGQRVTLRCSPRSGDLSVYWYQQSLDQGLQFLIQYYNGEERAKGNILERFSAQQFPDLHSELNLSSLELGDSALYFCASSAQGFAEAFFGQGTRLTVV.

Written as DNA, the CDR3 is TGTGCCAGCTCACCAGCCCTGGAGGGCGTTGAAGAGACCCAGTACTTC. Protein: CASSPALEGVEETQYF. The chain recombines TRBV18 with TRBJ2-5, with a tentative D call TRBD2 (6 bases). The CDR3 totals 16 residues. Trimming removed 2 bases at V and 3 bases at J, with 16 bases between. Germline V gives CDR1 KGHSH, CDR2 LQKENI.

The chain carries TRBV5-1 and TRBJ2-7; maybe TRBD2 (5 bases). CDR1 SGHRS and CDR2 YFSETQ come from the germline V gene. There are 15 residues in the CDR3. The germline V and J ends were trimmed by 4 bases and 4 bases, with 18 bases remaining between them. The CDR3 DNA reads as TGCGCCAGCAGCCCGGGCGGGCCTCCATCTTACGAGCAGTACTTC. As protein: CASSPGGPPSYEQYF.

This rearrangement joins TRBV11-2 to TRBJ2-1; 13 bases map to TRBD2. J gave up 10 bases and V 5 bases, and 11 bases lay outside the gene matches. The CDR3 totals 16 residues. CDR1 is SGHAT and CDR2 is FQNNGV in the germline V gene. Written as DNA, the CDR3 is TGTGCCAGCAGCCCGACTAGCGGGAGGTTATCGGGGGAGCAGTTCTTC. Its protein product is CASSPTSGRLSGEQFF.

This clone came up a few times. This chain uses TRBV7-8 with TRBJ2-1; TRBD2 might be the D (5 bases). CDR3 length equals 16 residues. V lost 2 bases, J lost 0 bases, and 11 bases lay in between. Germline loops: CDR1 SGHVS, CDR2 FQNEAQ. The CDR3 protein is CASSLTGMFSYNEQFF. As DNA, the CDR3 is TGTGCCAGCAGCTTAACCGGGATGTTCTCCTACAATGAGCAGTTCTTC.

CDR3 coding DNA: TGTGCCAGCAGTTACGGGGGGACCGAGCAGTACTTC. This gives the protein CASSYGGTEQYF. V usage is TRBV6-6 and J usage is TRBJ2-7; tentative D call: TRBD2 (6 bases). The CDR3 totals 12 residues. The V gene lost 2 bases and the J gene lost 6 bases, with 8 bases spanning the gap. Germline V gene lookup returns CDR1 MNHNY and CDR2 SVGAGI (reference sequence).

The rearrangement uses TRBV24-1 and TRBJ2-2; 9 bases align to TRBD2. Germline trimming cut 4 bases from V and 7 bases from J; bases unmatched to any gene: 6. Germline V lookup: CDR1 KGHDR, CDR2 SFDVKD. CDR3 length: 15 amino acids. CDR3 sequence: CATSDPGLAGGELFF. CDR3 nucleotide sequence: TGTGCCACCAGTGACCCGGGACTAGCTGGCGGGGAGCTGTTTTTT.

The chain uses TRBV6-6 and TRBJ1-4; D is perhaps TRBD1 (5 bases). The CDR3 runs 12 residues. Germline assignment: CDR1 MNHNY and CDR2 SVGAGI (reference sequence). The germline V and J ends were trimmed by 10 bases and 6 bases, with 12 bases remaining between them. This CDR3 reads CATAGVDEKLFF. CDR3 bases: TGTGCCACCGCGGGGGTTGATGAAAAACTGTTTTTT.

The CDR3 sequence: CATSRDPSAGGITDTQYF. DNA of the CDR3: TGTGCCACCAGCAGAGATCCTTCAGCGGGAGGGATCACAGATACGCAGTATTTT. The chain recombines TRBV15 with TRBJ2-3; TRBD2 matches at 10 bases. CDR1 is LNHNV, CDR2 YYDKDF, per germline (reference sequence). This CDR3 comprises 18 residues. The J segment lost 2 bases and the V segment lost 0 bases, leaving 8 bases of the junction unmatched.

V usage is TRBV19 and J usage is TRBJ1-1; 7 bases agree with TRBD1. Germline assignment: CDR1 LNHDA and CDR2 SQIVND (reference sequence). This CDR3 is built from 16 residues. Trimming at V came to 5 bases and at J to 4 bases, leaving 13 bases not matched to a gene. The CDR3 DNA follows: TGTGCCAGTAGTCAACTACAGGGGAGTAGGGGCACTGAAGCTTTCTTT. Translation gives CASSQLQGSRGTEAFF. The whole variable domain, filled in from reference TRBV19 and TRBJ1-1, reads DGGITQSPKYLFRKEGQNVTLSCEQNLNHDAMYWYRQDPGQGLRLIYYSQIVNDFQKGDIAEGYSVSREKKESFPLTVTSAQKNPTAFYLCASSQLQGSRGTEAFFGQGTRLTVV.

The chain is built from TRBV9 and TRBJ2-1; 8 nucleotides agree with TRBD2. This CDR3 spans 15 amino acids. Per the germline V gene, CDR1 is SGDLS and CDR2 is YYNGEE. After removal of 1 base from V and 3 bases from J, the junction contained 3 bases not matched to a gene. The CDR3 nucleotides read TGTGCCAGCAGCGTATCGGGACTAGTCTACAATGAGCAGTTCTTC. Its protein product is CASSVSGLVYNEQFF.

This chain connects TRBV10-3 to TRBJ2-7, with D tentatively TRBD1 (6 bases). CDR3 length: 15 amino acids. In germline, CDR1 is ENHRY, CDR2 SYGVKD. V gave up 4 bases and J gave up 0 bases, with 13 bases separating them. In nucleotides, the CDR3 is TGTGCCATCAGTGGAAGATGGACAGACTCCTACGAGCAGTACTTC. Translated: CAISGRWTDSYEQYF.

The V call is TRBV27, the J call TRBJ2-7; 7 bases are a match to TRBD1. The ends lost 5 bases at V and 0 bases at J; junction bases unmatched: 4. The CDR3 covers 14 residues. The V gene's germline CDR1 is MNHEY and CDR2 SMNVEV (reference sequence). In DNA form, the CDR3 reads TGTGCCAGCAGTCGACAGGGTTACTCCTACGAGCAGTACTTC. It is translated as CASSRQGYSYEQYF.

The CDR3 spells CASSLVPGGDGYTF. CDR3 nucleotide sequence: TGCGCCAGCAGCTTGGTGCCAGGGGGAGATGGCTACACCTTC. The chain combines TRBV5-1 with TRBJ1-2; TRBD1 matches 7 bases. The ends lost 0 bases at V and 6 bases at J; junction bases unmatched: 5. Germline V gene sequence: CDR1 SGHRS, CDR2 YFSETQ. The CDR3 is 14 residues long.

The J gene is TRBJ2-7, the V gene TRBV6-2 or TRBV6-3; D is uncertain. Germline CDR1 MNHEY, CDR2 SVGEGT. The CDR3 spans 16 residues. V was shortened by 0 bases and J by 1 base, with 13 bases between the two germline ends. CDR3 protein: CASSYSILLQSYEQYF. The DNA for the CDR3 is TGTGCCAGCAGTTACTCGATTCTCCTCCAGTCCTACGAGCAGTACTTC.

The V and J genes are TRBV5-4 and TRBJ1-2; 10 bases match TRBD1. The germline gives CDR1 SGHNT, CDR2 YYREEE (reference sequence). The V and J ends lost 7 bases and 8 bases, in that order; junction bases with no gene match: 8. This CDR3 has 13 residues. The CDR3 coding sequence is TGTGCCAGCCGGGACAGGGGCGGTGGGGGCTACACCTTC. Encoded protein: CASRDRGGGGYTF.

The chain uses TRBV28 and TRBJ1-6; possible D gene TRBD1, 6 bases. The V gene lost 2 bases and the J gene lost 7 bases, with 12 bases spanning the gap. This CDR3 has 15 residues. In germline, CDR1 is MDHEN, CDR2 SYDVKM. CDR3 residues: CASSLGGPLNSPLHF. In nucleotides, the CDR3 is TGTGCCAGCAGTTTAGGGGGCCCTTTGAATTCACCCCTCCACTTT.

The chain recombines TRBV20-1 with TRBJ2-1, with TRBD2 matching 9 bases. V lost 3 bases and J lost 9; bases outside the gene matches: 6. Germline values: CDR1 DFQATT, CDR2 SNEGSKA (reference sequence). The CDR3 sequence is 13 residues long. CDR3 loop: CSASGLAGVEQFF. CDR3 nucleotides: TGCAGTGCTAGTGGGTTAGCGGGAGTTGAGCAGTTCTTC.

CDR3 bases: TGTGCCAGCAGCAGGGACAGGGGGCGAGGGGAAAAACTGTTTTTT. Protein product: CASSRDRGRGEKLFF. V and J are TRBV7-2 and TRBJ1-4, with TRBD1 matching over 12 bases. Looked up from germline, CDR1 is SGHTA and CDR2 is FQGNSA. Trimming at V came to 5 bases and at J to 8 bases, leaving 6 bases not matched to a gene. CDR3 size: 15 residues.

In nucleotides, the CDR3 is TGCGCCAGCAGCTCCGTAGCGGATTCCTACAATGAGCAGTTCTTC. It yields the protein CASSSVADSYNEQFF. The chain links TRBV5-1 to TRBJ2-1, with a possible D match to TRBD2 (6 bases). Trimming stripped 3 bases from V and 1 base from J, with 11 bases between. The CDR3 covers 15 residues. The germline CDR1 and CDR2 sequences are SGHRS and YFSETQ.

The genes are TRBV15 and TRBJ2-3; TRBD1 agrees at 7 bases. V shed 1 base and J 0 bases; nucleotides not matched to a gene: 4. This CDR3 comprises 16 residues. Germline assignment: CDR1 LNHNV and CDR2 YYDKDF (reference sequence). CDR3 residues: CATSRVDRASTDTQYF. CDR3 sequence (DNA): TGTGCCACCAGCAGAGTTGACAGGGCAAGCACAGATACGCAGTATTTT.

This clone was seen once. The CDR3 spells CASSHPGQGREQYF. CDR3 nucleotide sequence: TGTGCCAGCAGCCACCCCGGACAGGGGAGGGAGCAGTACTTC. The genes are TRBV3-1 (or the pseudogene TRBV3-2) and TRBJ2-7, with 9 bases lining up with TRBD1. With V trimmed by 3 bases and J by 7 bases, 7 bases remained unmatched. This CDR3 comprises 14 residues. Germline CDR1 and CDR2: LGHDT and YNNKEL (reference sequence).

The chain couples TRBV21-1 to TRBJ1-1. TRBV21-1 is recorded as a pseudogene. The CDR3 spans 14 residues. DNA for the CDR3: TGTGCCAGCAGCAAAAGGCCGGGAGGGGTTGAAGCTTTCTTT. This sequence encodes CASSKRPGGVEAFF.

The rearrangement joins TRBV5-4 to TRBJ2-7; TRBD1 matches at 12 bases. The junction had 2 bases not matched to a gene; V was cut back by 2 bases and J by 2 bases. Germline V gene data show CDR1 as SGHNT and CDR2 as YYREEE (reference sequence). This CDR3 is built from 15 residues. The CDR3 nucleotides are TGTGCCAGCAGCTTTGGGACAGGGGGCCCCTACGAGCAGTACTTC. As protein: CASSFGTGGPYEQYF.

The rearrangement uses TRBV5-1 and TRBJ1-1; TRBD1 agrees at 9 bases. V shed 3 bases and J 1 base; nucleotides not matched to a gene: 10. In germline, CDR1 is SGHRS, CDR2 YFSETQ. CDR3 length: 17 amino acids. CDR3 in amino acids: CASSYYTGGARNTEAFF. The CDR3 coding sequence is TGCGCCAGCAGCTACTACACAGGGGGCGCCCGGAACACTGAAGCTTTCTTT.

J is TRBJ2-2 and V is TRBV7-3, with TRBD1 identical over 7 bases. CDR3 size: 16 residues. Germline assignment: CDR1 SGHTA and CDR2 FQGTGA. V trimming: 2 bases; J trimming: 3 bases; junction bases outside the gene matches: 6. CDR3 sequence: CASSLSWQGDTGELFF. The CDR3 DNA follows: TGTGCCAGCAGCTTATCTTGGCAGGGGGACACCGGGGAGCTGTTTTTT.

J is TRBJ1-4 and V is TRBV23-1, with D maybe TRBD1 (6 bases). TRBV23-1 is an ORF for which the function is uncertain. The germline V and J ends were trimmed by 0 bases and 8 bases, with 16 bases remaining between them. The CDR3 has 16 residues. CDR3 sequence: CASSQSWGLGREKLFF. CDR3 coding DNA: TGCGCCAGCAGTCAATCGTGGGGGCTAGGGAGAGAAAAACTGTTTTTT.

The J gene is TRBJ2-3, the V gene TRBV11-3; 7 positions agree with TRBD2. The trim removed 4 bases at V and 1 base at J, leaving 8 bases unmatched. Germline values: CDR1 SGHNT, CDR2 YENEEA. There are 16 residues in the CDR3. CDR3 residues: CASSSRGSGGTDTQYF. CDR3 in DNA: TGTGCCAGCAGCTCTCGGGGGAGCGGGGGCACAGATACGCAGTATTTT. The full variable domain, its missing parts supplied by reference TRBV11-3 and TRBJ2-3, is EAGVVQSPRYKIIEKKQPVAFWCNPISGHNTLYWYLQNLGQGPELLIRYENEEAVDDSQLPKDRFSAERLKGVDSTLKIQPAELGDSAVYLCASSSRGSGGTDTQYFGPGTRLTVL.